This T cell receptor (beta chain) originates from a study of OX40 agonist ivuxolimab in advanced cancers. In the study overall: Ivuxolimab, which targeted the costimulatory receptor OX40 (CD134), was an agonistic, fully human IgG2 monoclonal antibody. Intravenous ivuxolimab was administered to patients every 2 weeks at six dose levels: 0.01, 0.1, 0.3, 1.5, 3 and 10 mg/kg. Of the approximately 53 patients in dose escalation, approximately 20 had hepatocellular carcinoma, some 15 had melanoma, 9 had renal cell carcinoma and 9 had head and neck cancer. The dose-escalation cohort was approximately 83% male with a mean age of about 60 years, ranging from roughly 20 to 85. Prior anti-PD-1, anti-PD-L1 or anti-CTLA-4 therapy was permitted, and checkpoint inhibitors had been received by roughly 40% of dose-escalation patients. Three dose-escalation patients achieved partial responses, one with hepatocellular carcinoma and two with cutaneous melanoma. Peripheral TCRbeta sequencing aimed to test whether ivuxolimab altered TCR sequence diversity and caused clonal T-cell expansion. The monotherapy dose-escalation portion (N = 52 patients) of the phase I ivuxolimab trial is reported in the paper.

Genomic DNA was extracted from sorted cells for sequencing of the TCRbeta CDR3 region. The immunoSEQ Assay was used to sequence the TCRbeta CDR3 regions. TCRdb carries this immuneACCESS record with in-frame sequences only. Its versions omit some clonotypes, under half of them owing to an unresolved V gene in the studies checked, with the rest unexplained. The sample records some 99,000 clones, less than 95% of which are singletons. The ten largest clones take up around 1.5% of the sample. Concerning this clone: The antigen it binds to is not known. No base qualities exist here, and no much larger clone lies one base off it.

The CDR3 goes from the cysteine to the phenylalanine over 15 residues. Just the 45-base CDR3 DNA is kept, in frame starting at base 1. According to the germline V gene, CDR1 reads MNHNS and CDR2 reads SASEGT. V is pruned by 4 bases and J by 2 bases, leaving 4 bases of the junction without a gene match. The trial excluded patients who had a history of autoimmune disease or who were on systemic immunosuppression. Peripheral blood for TCR sequencing was collected from all dose cohorts at baseline, on cycle 4 day 1, and on cycle 7 day 1. Samples were obtained from an open-label, multicenter, first-in-human phase I dose-escalation trial of ivuxolimab. Adults with locally advanced or metastatic melanoma, renal cell, hepatocellular, or head and neck squamous cell carcinoma were enrolled in the trial. Before TCR sequencing, CD4+ T cells and CD8+ T cells were sorted from peripheral blood as separate populations.

The investigation overall reported the following: After ivuxolimab, expanded clones were on average more numerous among CD8+ T cells than among CD4+ T cells. At doses of 0.1 to 3.0 mg/kg, clonal expansion of both CD4+ and CD8+ blood T cells was observed from baseline to week 6. Low levels of normalized T-cell clonal expansion were also seen in some patients who did not respond. In the 0.1-3.0 mg/kg groups, partial responders were among the patients with the lowest normalized peripheral clonal expansion, particularly in CD8+ T cells. The antigen specificity of the clonally expanded peripheral T cells was not determined.

This sequence originates from an adult with an advanced solid tumor such as melanoma, head and neck, liver or kidney cancer. The chain is made from TRBV6-1 and TRBJ2-3, and TRBD2 aligns with 9 junction nucleotides. Sample: CD4+ or CD8+ T cells sorted from blood, taken in a trial of the OX40 agonist ivuxolimab. CDR3 protein: CASSGSGRPTDTQYF. The DNA sequence follows: TGTGCCAGCAGTGGGAGCGGGAGGCCCACAGATACGCAGTATTTT.